The T cell receptor beta chain under discussion was sequenced for a study of cytomegalovirus exposure and HLA in healthy donors. Study-level results: Rare sequences made up most TCRs, while some public TCRs were found in many donors.

Worth noting for this clone: Its specificity is not known.

The CDR3 contains 16 residues. Unmatched junction bases numbered 6, after V lost 3 bases and J lost 3 bases. The germline V gene has CDR1 SGHNT and CDR2 YYREEE (reference sequence). Produced via immunoSEQ multiplex PCR; TCRdb's table is partial and in-frame only. This sample has about 200,000 clones, with about 82% found just once. V and J are TRBV5-4 and TRBJ2-3; 11 bases agree with TRBD1. The sequence was collected from a woman younger than 35 in good health and CMV-seronegative. Material: PBMCs. The CDR3 DNA reads TGTGCCAGCAGCTCGGACAGGGGGCGCGGGACAGATACGCAGTATTTT. Translating it yields CASSSDRGRGTDTQYF.